This TCR beta chain was profiled in a study of T cell responses to AZD1222 COVID-19 vaccine. Method: immunoSEQ multiplex PCR; TCRdb's copy keeps in-frame clones and lacks some. The profile covers 95,000 to 100,000 clones, with about 88% appearing a single time and approximately 15% taken by the ten largest. Looked up from germline, CDR1 is SEHNR and CDR2 is FQNEAQ (reference sequence). V gave up 5 bases and J gave up 1 base, with 8 bases separating them. The CDR3 runs 13 residues. This clone was counted many times. The same CDR3 also results from other DNA sequences found in this sample. Specimen: peripheral blood, collected 28 days after the second AZD1222 dose. This rearrangement joins TRBV7-9 to TRBJ1-1; the D gene is possibly TRBD1 (6 bases). The TCR originated in an adult who received the AZD1222 COVID-19 vaccine. This CDR3 reads CASSPQGNTEAFF. The CDR3 bases are TGTGCCAGCAGCCCACAGGGGAACACTGAAGCTTTCTTT. The full variable domain, completed using reference TRBV7-9 and TRBJ1-1, is DTGVSQNPRHKITKRGQNVTFRCDPISEHNRLYWYRQTLGQGPEFLTYFQNEAQLEKSRLLSDRFSAERPKGSFSTLEIQRTEQGDSAMYLCASSPQGNTEAFFGQGTRLTVV.